The 15 T cell receptor beta chains below were found in one sample sequenced in a study of early T cells in non-severe SARS-CoV-2 infection. From the 5' RACE reads, TCRdb called clonotypes with MiXCR, one entry per CDR3 protein. The sample has under 70,000 distinct CDR3 sequences; roughly 12% are singletons. The specimen sequenced was whole blood. The receptors come from an adult who was a healthcare worker with PCR-confirmed SARS-CoV-2 infection or an uninfected control (not recorded which).

This clonotype was counted only a few times. The V gene is TRBV7-6, the J gene TRBJ2-1; 12 bases are shared with TRBD1. CDR1 is SGHVS and CDR2 is FNYEAQ in the germline V gene. Losses at the gene ends were 0 bases for V and 7 bases for J; bases not matched to a gene: 4. This CDR3 has 16 amino acids. In DNA form, the CDR3 reads TGTGCCAGCAGCTTAGCGGGACAGGGGGCAGTGAATGAGCAGTTCTTC. Translating gives CASSLAGQGAVNEQFF.

In this sample, this clonotype turned up a few times. The V gene is TRBV30, the J gene TRBJ2-1, with 11 bases that match TRBD2. The CDR3 is 15 residues long. CDR1 and CDR2 (germline): GTSNPN, SVGIG (reference sequence). The J segment lost 2 bases and the V segment lost 5 bases, leaving 5 bases of the junction unmatched. The CDR3: CAWVRLAGTYNEQFF. Written as DNA, the CDR3 is TGTGCCTGGGTGAGACTAGCGGGGACCTACAATGAGCAGTTCTTC.

The V gene is TRBV4-3, the J gene TRBJ1-5; D may be TRBD1 (5 bases). This CDR3 is 15 amino acids long. V shed 1 base and J shed 6 bases, with 13 bases lying between them. Germline CDR1 and CDR2: LGHNA and YSLEER. CDR3 loop: CASSQGDRDFQPQHF. As DNA, the CDR3 is TGCGCCAGCAGCCAAGGGGACCGGGACTTTCAGCCCCAGCATTTT.

The chain combines TRBV11-2 with TRBJ1-1; 11 bases match TRBD1. Germline trimming cut 6 bases from V and 1 base from J; bases unmatched to any gene: 4. The CDR3 covers 15 residues. CDR1 and CDR2 (germline): SGHAT, FQNNGV. The chain's CDR3 is CASSFGTGGNTEAFF. DNA for the CDR3: TGTGCCAGCAGTTTCGGGACAGGGGGGAACACTGAAGCTTTCTTT.

The rearrangement links TRBV28 to TRBJ1-4; 8 bases align to TRBD1. The CDR3 runs 12 residues. After removal of 6 bases from V and 12 bases from J, the junction contained 6 bases not matched to a gene. CDR1 MDHEN and CDR2 SYDVKM come from the germline V gene. CDR3 sequence (DNA): TGTGCCAGCAGGGGACAGGTTTCAGAACTGTTTTTT. Protein product: CASRGQVSELFF.

This chain links TRBV11-2 with TRBJ2-3; perhaps TRBD1 as D (5 bases). There are 11 residues in the CDR3. In germline, CDR1 is SGHAT, CDR2 FQNNGV. Trimming removed 5 bases at V and 5 bases at J, with 5 bases between. The CDR3 DNA sequence: TGTGCCAGCAGCAGGGGAGATACGCAGTATTTT. As protein: CASSRGDTQYF.

This chain connects TRBV4-1 to TRBJ2-2; the match to TRBD1 covers 11 bases. Trimming at V came to 3 bases and at J to 5 bases, leaving 5 bases not matched to a gene. In germline, CDR1 is MGHRA, CDR2 YSYEKL. The CDR3 contains 16 residues. This CDR3 reads CASSHGQGAGTGELFF. In DNA form, the CDR3 reads TGCGCCAGCAGCCATGGACAGGGGGCCGGAACCGGGGAGCTGTTTTTT.

This clonotype was detected a few times. The V and J genes are TRBV6-5 and TRBJ1-4; 7 bases fit TRBD1. The germline CDR1 and CDR2 sequences are MNHEY and SVGAGI. V dropped 3 bases and J dropped 5; count of bases not matched to a gene: 6. The CDR3 is made up of 15 amino acids. CDR3 sequence: CASSYGDRENEKLFF. The CDR3 nucleotides read TGTGCCAGCAGTTATGGCGACAGGGAGAATGAAAAACTGTTTTTT.

V usage is TRBV2 and J usage is TRBJ1-1; D uncertain. The CDR3 loop spans 13 amino acids. CDR1 and CDR2 (germline): SNHLY, FYNNEI. The V end lost 7 bases, the J end lost 0 bases, and 9 bases lay between the germline ends. The CDR3 protein is CASTEEMNTEAFF. The CDR3 coding sequence is TGTGCCAGCACTGAGGAGATGAACACTGAAGCTTTCTTT.

The table lists this clonotype with a few counts. The V call is TRBV5-1, the J call TRBJ2-1; 7 positions match TRBD1. J lost 5 bases, V lost 4 bases, and 6 bases had no gene match. Germline lookup yields CDR1 SGHRS and CDR2 YFSETQ. The CDR3 length is 14 residues. The CDR3, as DNA: TGCGCCAGCAGCCGGACAGGCGGCCACAATGAGCAGTTCTTC. It encodes CASSRTGGHNEQFF.

A few counts support this clonotype. This chain connects TRBV25-1 to TRBJ2-3; TRBD1 matches at 8 bases. CDR1 and CDR2 (germline): MGHDK, SYGVNS. V trimming: 4 bases; J trimming: 0 bases; junction bases outside the gene matches: 6. This CDR3 contains 16 residues. The CDR3: CASSGMGTGSTDTQYF. The CDR3 DNA is TGTGCCAGCAGTGGTATGGGGACAGGCAGCACAGATACGCAGTATTTT.

The table lists this clonotype with many counts. This chain uses TRBV28 with TRBJ2-2; TRBD1 matches 8 bases. Trimming took 6 bases from V and 8 from J; bases not matched to a gene: 8. From germline, CDR1 is MDHEN and CDR2 SYDVKM. This CDR3 region has 14 residues. Here the CDR3 reads CASRPGQVVGELFF. Written as DNA, the CDR3 is TGTGCCAGCAGACCGGGACAGGTGGTGGGGGAGCTGTTTTTT.

V and J are TRBV19 and TRBJ2-3; 7 nucleotides align to TRBD1. Germline CDR1 LNHDA, CDR2 SQIVND (reference sequence). J was trimmed by 1 base and V by 6 bases; bases with no gene match: 7. The CDR3 runs 15 residues. The CDR3 DNA reads as TGTGCCAGTAGGGGGACAGCCACCGGCACAGATACGCAGTATTTT. Translated, it gives CASRGTATGTDTQYF. The complete variable domain, with remaining parts taken from reference TRBV19 and TRBJ2-3, reads DGGITQSPKYLFRKEGQNVTLSCEQNLNHDAMYWYRQDPGQGLRLIYYSQIVNDFQKGDIAEGYSVSREKKESFPLTVTSAQKNPTAFYLCASRGTATGTDTQYFGPGTRLTVL.

This clonotype was picked up many times. J is TRBJ1-4 and V is TRBV27, with TRBD1 matching over 7 bases. The CDR3 has 15 residues. The trim removed 0 bases at V and 7 bases at J, leaving 5 bases unmatched. The V gene's germline CDR1 is MNHEY and CDR2 SMNVEV (reference sequence). The CDR3 loop reads CASSLSTGPGEKLFF. In DNA form, the CDR3 reads TGTGCCAGCAGTTTATCGACAGGGCCAGGTGAAAAACTGTTTTTT.

The rearrangement uses TRBV29-1 and TRBJ2-4; D is undetermined. Germline V gene sequence: CDR1 SQVTM, CDR2 ANQGSEA. This CDR3 contains 11 residues. V dropped 4 bases and J dropped 3 bases, with 4 bases sitting between them. For the CDR3, the DNA is TGCAGCGTTGTTGTCAAAAACATTCAGTACTTC. Protein product: CSVVVKNIQYF. Combining the CDR3 with reference TRBV29-1 and TRBJ2-4 gives the whole variable domain SAVISQKPSRDICQRGTSLTIQCQVDSQVTMMFWYRQQPGQSLTLIATANQGSEATYESGFVIDKFPISRPNLTFSTLTVSNMSPEDSSIYLCSVVVKNIQYFGAGTRLSVL.